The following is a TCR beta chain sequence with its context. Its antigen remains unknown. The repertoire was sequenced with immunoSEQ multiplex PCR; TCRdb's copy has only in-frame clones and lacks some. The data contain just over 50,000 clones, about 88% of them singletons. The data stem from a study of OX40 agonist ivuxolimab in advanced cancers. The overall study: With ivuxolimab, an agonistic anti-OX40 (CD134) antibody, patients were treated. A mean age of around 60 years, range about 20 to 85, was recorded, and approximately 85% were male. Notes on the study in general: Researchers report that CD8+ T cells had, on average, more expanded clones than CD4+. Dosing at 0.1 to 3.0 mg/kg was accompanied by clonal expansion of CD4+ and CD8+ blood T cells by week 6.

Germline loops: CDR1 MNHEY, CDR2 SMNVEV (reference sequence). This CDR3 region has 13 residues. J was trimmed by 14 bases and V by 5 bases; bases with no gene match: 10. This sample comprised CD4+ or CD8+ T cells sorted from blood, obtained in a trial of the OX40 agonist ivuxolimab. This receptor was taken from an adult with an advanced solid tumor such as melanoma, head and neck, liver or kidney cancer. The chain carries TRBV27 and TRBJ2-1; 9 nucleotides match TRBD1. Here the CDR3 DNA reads TGTGCCAGCAGTCCAGGGACAGGGTATCGGAAGTTCTTC. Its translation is CASSPGTGYRKFF.